This passage covers 23 T cell receptor beta chains from one sample sequenced in a study of a mutant IDH1 vaccine in newly diagnosed glioma. Their cognate antigens are unknown. Time point: week 11, during vaccination. With topical imiquimod, each dose of the vaccine consisted of 300 ug of mutant IDH1 20-mer peptide. TCRdb's copy holds only in-frame clones and misses some; the assay was immunoSEQ multiplex PCR. The data contain some 60,000 clones, under 85% of them singletons. Material: PBMCs, obtained from a glioma patient whose treatment included an IDH1 peptide vaccine. These receptors originate from a man aged 30 to 39 with glioma.

The chain uses TRBV2 and TRBJ2-1, with 9 bases that match TRBD2. Per germline, CDR1 SNHLY and CDR2 FYNNEI. V was clipped by 3 bases and J by 5 bases; unmatched bases: 5. The CDR3 is made up of 15 amino acids. The CDR3 reads CASSERGGLNNEQFF. CDR3 DNA: TGTGCCAGCAGTGAGCGGGGGGGCCTCAACAATGAGCAGTTCTTC.

This clone has a single count. The chain links TRBV30 to TRBJ1-2, with D unresolved. The CDR3 has 12 residues. Per the germline V gene, CDR1 is GTSNPN and CDR2 is SVGIG (reference sequence). V dropped 5 bases and J dropped 4 bases, with 11 bases sitting between them. CDR3 nucleotide sequence: TGTGCCTGGGACCTTCCCCCCTATGGCTACACCTTC. Translated, it gives CAWDLPPYGYTF. Variable domain in full (rest from reference TRBV30 and TRBJ1-2): SQTIHQWPATLVQPVGSPLSLECTVEGTSNPNLYWYRQAAGRGLQLLFYSVGIGQISSEVPQNLSASRPQDRQFILSSKKLLLSDSGFYLCAWDLPPYGYTFGSGTRLTVV.

The chain uses TRBV27 and TRBJ1-2; 8 bases align to TRBD1. Germline trimming cut 5 bases from V and 6 bases from J; bases unmatched to any gene: 8. Germline loops: CDR1 MNHEY, CDR2 SMNVEV (reference sequence). The CDR3 has 14 amino acids. The CDR3 here is CASSDWDRRNGYTF. CDR3 bases: TGTGCCAGCAGTGATTGGGACAGGAGAAATGGCTACACCTTC.

V and J are TRBV5-1 and TRBJ2-5; 8 bases are shared with TRBD2. Germline CDR1 reads SGHRS; CDR2 reads YFSETQ. The CDR3 sequence is 18 residues long. J gave up 2 bases and V 0 bases, and 12 bases lay outside the gene matches. The CDR3 loop reads CASSLAPTGGPLQETQYF. CDR3 DNA sequence: TGCGCCAGCAGCTTGGCCCCAACGGGAGGGCCCTTACAAGAGACCCAGTACTTC. Based on the CDR3 plus reference TRBV5-1 and TRBJ2-5, the full variable domain is KAGVTQTPRYLIKTRGQQVTLSCSPISGHRSVSWYQQTPGQGLQFLFEYFSETQRNKGNFPGRFSGRQFSNSRSEMNVSTLELGDSALYLCASSLAPTGGPLQETQYFGPGTRLLVL.

This clone came up once. The chain couples TRBV19 to TRBJ1-2, with 10 bases that match TRBD1. The CDR3 loop spans 14 amino acids. The trim removed 4 bases at V and 4 bases at J, leaving 3 bases unmatched. Germline V gives CDR1 LNHDA, CDR2 SQIVND (reference sequence). The CDR3 nucleotides are TGTGCCAGTAGTACCCGGACAGGGGGCTATGGCTACACCTTC. It encodes CASSTRTGGYGYTF.

The V gene is TRBV6-6, the J gene TRBJ1-2, with D hard to call. Germline loops: CDR1 MNHNY, CDR2 SVGAGI (reference sequence). The CDR3 is made up of 11 amino acids. V was trimmed by 5 bases and J by 7 bases, leaving 8 bases between them. For the CDR3, the DNA is TGTGCCAGCAGTACCCAAGGTGGCTACACCTTC. As protein: CASSTQGGYTF.

CDR3 nucleotide sequence: TGTGCCAGCAGAGAAATTCACGTCTCCGGGGAGCTGTTTTTT. Translated: CASREIHVSGELFF. The chain recombines TRBV6-6 with TRBJ2-2; D remains ambiguous. The CDR3 loop spans 14 amino acids. CDR1 is MNHNY, CDR2 SVGAGI, per germline (reference sequence). The ends were cut back, 6 bases at V and 6 bases at J, with 14 bases in the middle.

This clone occurred once. The V and J genes are TRBV5-5 and TRBJ2-1; the D is unclear. This CDR3 region has 14 residues. V lost 2 bases and J 5 bases, leaving 11 bases between the germline ends. CDR1 SGHKS and CDR2 YYEKEE come from the germline V gene (reference sequence). CDR3 coding DNA: TGTGCCAGCAGCTTAATTGGGCCAAACAATGAGCAGTTCTTC. Amino acids: CASSLIGPNNEQFF.

This clone was seen a single time. In the same sample, other DNA sequences code for this CDR3. The rearrangement uses TRBV6-1 and TRBJ1-1, with 8 bases matching TRBD1. Germline CDR1 is MNHNS and CDR2 is SASEGT. Losses at the gene ends were 4 bases for V and 1 base for J; bases not matched to a gene: 5. The CDR3 is made up of 15 amino acids. CDR3 region: CASSAGQGRNTEAFF. CDR3 DNA sequence: TGTGCCAGCAGTGCCGGACAGGGACGGAACACTGAAGCTTTCTTT.

This clone has a single count. The chain employs TRBV7-2 and TRBJ2-7; D not resolved. The CDR3 contains 14 residues. Per germline, CDR1 SGHTA and CDR2 FQGNSA. V was trimmed by 4 bases and J by 6 bases, leaving 16 bases between them. DNA of the CDR3: TGTGCCAGCAGCTCCCCGCGGCAGTCTCGCGAGCAGTACTTC. Translated: CASSSPRQSREQYF.

This chain uses TRBV4-1 with TRBJ2-5; weak D call: TRBD2 (5 bases). The CDR3 runs 13 residues. V shed 4 bases and J shed 5 bases, with 11 bases lying between them. Germline-derived CDR1 and CDR2 are MGHRA and YSYEKL. The CDR3: CASSPPGVETQYF. The CDR3 DNA reads TGCGCCAGCAGCCCCCCCGGGGTCGAGACCCAGTACTTC.

This chain links TRBV4-2 with TRBJ1-1; a weak D match, TRBD1 (5 bases). This CDR3 spans 14 amino acids. Germline CDR1 is LGHNA and CDR2 is YNFKEQ. V lost 4 bases to trimming and J lost 4 bases, with 13 bases between them. The CDR3 is CASSRSAGTTEAFF. The CDR3 DNA is TGTGCCAGCAGCCGATCCGCAGGGACCACTGAAGCTTTCTTT.

The chain is built from TRBV28 and TRBJ1-1; D gene unclear. The germline V and J ends were trimmed by 6 bases and 1 base, with 9 bases remaining between them. CDR1 is MDHEN and CDR2 is SYDVKM in the germline V gene. This CDR3 is built from 13 residues. CDR3 protein: CASSDTANTEAFF. The DNA of the CDR3 is TGTGCCAGCAGCGATACAGCGAACACTGAAGCTTTCTTT.

This clone was recorded once. The V and J genes are TRBV13 and TRBJ2-3; D unclear. Trimming removed 4 bases at V and 2 bases at J, with 16 bases between. In germline, CDR1 is PRHDT, CDR2 FYEKMQ (reference sequence). The CDR3 is 16 residues long. CDR3 region: CASSSRSDGSTDTQYF. CDR3 in DNA: TGTGCCAGCAGCTCCCGGAGTGACGGCTCCACAGATACGCAGTATTTT.

This rearrangement joins TRBV19 to TRBJ1-5; D unresolved. This CDR3 comprises 13 residues. Germline V lookup: CDR1 LNHDA, CDR2 SQIVND (reference sequence). V gave up 2 bases and J gave up 7 bases, with 9 bases separating them. The CDR3 DNA reads as TGTGCCAGTAGTATAAGGGAACAACAGCCCCAGCATTTT. It translates to CASSIREQQPQHF.

V is TRBV5-4 and J is TRBJ2-5; D may be TRBD2 (6 bases). This CDR3 is built from 13 residues. The V and J ends lost 4 bases and 2 bases respectively, with 9 bases between them. From germline, CDR1 is SGHNT and CDR2 YYREEE (reference sequence). The CDR3 protein is CASSGGTQETQYF. CDR3 nucleotide sequence: TGTGCCAGCAGCGGCGGGACGCAAGAGACCCAGTACTTC. Together with reference TRBV5-4 and TRBJ2-5, the CDR3 gives the full variable domain: ETGVTQSPTHLIKTRGQQVTLRCSSQSGHNTVSWYQQALGQGPQFIFQYYREEENGRGNFPPRFSGLQFPNYSSELNVNALELDDSALYLCASSGGTQETQYFGPGTRLLVL.

The rearrangement links TRBV7-3 to TRBJ2-7; D possibly corresponds to TRBD1 (7 bases). V lost 5 bases, J lost 6 bases, and 23 bases lay in between. CDR1 SGHTA and CDR2 FQGTGA come from the germline V gene. The CDR3 extends over 16 amino acids. CDR3 coding DNA: TGTGCCAGCAGCCCATTAGGACAGGTGGGACTTGGCGAGCAGTACTTC. Its translation: CASSPLGQVGLGEQYF.

V and J are TRBV4-3 and TRBJ2-2; D is unclear. V was clipped by 0 bases and J by 3 bases, with 5 bases between them. The V gene's germline CDR1 is LGHNA and CDR2 YSLEER. The CDR3 has 14 amino acids. The CDR3 is CASSQEGYTGELFF. The CDR3 nucleotides read TGCGCCAGCAGCCAAGAGGGCTACACCGGGGAGCTGTTTTTT.

This sequence joins TRBV19 and TRBJ2-3; D remains unclear. Germline CDR1 is LNHDA and CDR2 is SQIVND (reference sequence). V lost 8 bases and J lost 0, with 12 bases in between. This CDR3 is built from 14 residues. The CDR3 loop reads CASHDDFSTDTQYF. The CDR3 DNA reads as TGTGCCAGTCACGACGACTTTAGCACAGATACGCAGTATTTT.

This sequence joins TRBV5-8 and TRBJ2-5, with 14 bases identical to TRBD2. The V gene's germline CDR1 is SGHTS and CDR2 YDEGEE. Trimming at V came to 4 bases and at J to 4 bases, leaving 9 bases not matched to a gene. The CDR3 has 17 residues. The CDR3 here is CASSAGTSGGRRETQYF. CDR3 in DNA: TGTGCCAGCAGCGCGGGGACTAGCGGGGGAAGGAGAGAGACCCAGTACTTC.

J is TRBJ2-3 and V is TRBV4-3; the D gene is possibly TRBD2 (7 bases). The ends were cut back, 4 bases at V and 3 bases at J, with 14 bases in the middle. Germline CDR1 reads LGHNA; CDR2 reads YSLEER. The CDR3 is made up of 15 amino acids. CDR3 loop: CASSRGGQATDTQYF. For the CDR3, the DNA is TGCGCCAGCAGCCGCGGGGGCCAAGCAACAGATACGCAGTATTTT.

The chain has TRBV10-3 and TRBJ2-1; D may be TRBD1 or TRBD2 (6 bases each). The CDR3 covers 15 residues. V was trimmed by 7 bases and J by 0 bases, leaving 13 bases between them. The germline V gene encodes CDR1 ENHRY and CDR2 SYGVKD. The CDR3 DNA sequence: TGTGCCATCACCCCGGGGGCGGGCTCCTACAATGAGCAGTTCTTC. It codes for CAITPGAGSYNEQFF.

The chain uses TRBV27 and TRBJ1-6; unclear D gene. V was trimmed by 3 bases and J by 5 bases, leaving 8 bases between them. The germline CDR1 and CDR2 sequences are MNHEY and SMNVEV (reference sequence). This CDR3 spans 14 amino acids. The CDR3 DNA reads TGTGCCAGCAGTTTGGGCAAGAATAATTCACCCCTCCACTTT. It codes for CASSLGKNNSPLHF.